This T cell receptor (beta chain) derives from a study of STAT5B mutations in CD4+ large granular lymphocyte leukemia. CDR1 LNHDA and CDR2 SQIVND come from the germline V gene (reference sequence). The CDR3 is 13 amino acids. V gave up 4 bases and J gave up 9 bases, with 13 bases separating them. Worth noting for this clone: Its antigen is currently unknown.

Control samples were healthy donors' buffy coats. Study results and limitations: Less than 30% of private leukemic clonotypes occurred rarely in other patients' non-leukemic repertoires. Top patient clones used TRBV06 genes more often: 8/27 versus 2/35 in controls.

This was a survey-level run. Measured with immunoSEQ multiplex PCR; TCRdb has only the in-frame clones, and not every one. The sample holds over 35,000 clones, about 81% seen once. This TCR was recovered from a human donor in good health. The sequenced sample was CD4+ T cells from blood buffy coats. The rearrangement links TRBV19 to TRBJ2-1; TRBD1 might be the D (5 bases). The DNA of the CDR3 is TGTGCCAGTAGTAACCAGGGCTCGGGTGAGCAGTTCTTC. Translation gives CASSNQGSGEQFF.